This T cell receptor beta chain comes out of a study of blood T cell repertoires in COVID-19. Study in general: COVID-19 samples from acute and convalescent phases originated in the United States, Italy and Spain.

TCRdb's copy holds only in-frame clones and misses some; the assay was immunoSEQ multiplex PCR. There are fewer than 300,000 clones in the sample; more than 70% occur only once, and less than 4% lies in the top ten. The receptor was isolated from a young woman with acute or convalescent COVID-19. Material: peripheral blood.

The CDR3 reads CASTSDRASYEQYF. The CDR3 nucleotides are TGTGCCAGCACCTCGGACAGGGCATCCTACGAGCAGTACTTC. The J gene is TRBJ2-7, the V gene TRBV7-9, with TRBD1 matching over 8 bases. The V gene's germline CDR1 is SEHNR and CDR2 FQNEAQ (reference sequence). The V gene end was trimmed by 7 bases and the J gene end by 1 base; junction bases not matched to a gene: 6. The CDR3 contains 14 residues.